This TCR beta chain was identified during a study of CD8 T cells in ankylosing spondylitis. Study-wide results and limits: Blood from ankylosing spondylitis patients appeared to carry a characteristic roughly 8-variant TCR beta motif.

This clonotype was observed a handful of times. Its antigen remains unknown. CDR3 length: 16 residues. CDR1 and CDR2 from the germline V gene are MGHRA and YSYEKL. V was shortened by 11 bases and J by 1 base, with 22 bases between the two germline ends. Via MiXCR, TCRdb re-called the 5' RACE reads, giving one row per CDR3 protein. The sample includes around 540,000 distinct CDR3 sequences, roughly 13% of them seen just once. The specimen was blood, either unsorted or a sorted T cell fraction (not recorded which). V usage is TRBV4-1 and J usage is TRBJ2-3; D is undetermined. The TCR originated in a male donor with ankylosing spondylitis. CDR3 residues: CAAAKVGQLGTDTQYF. DNA for the CDR3: TGCGCCGCCGCAAAAGTTGGGCAGTTGGGCACAGATACGCAGTATTTT.